These 14 T cell receptor beta chains came from one sample sequenced in a study of T cells expressing NK-cell markers. TCRdb reprocessed the 5' RACE reads; each CDR3 protein has one entry and no DNA is given. Here the sample table reports about 180,000 distinct CDR3 sequences. Sequencing was performed on blood T cells: a sorted CD56 or NKG2C T cell subset, CD4+ or CD8+ T cells, or bulk PBMC T cells (not recorded which). These receptors were collected from a man between 18 and 69 years old in good health.

The chain uses TRBV20-1 and TRBJ2-1; TCRdb calls TRBD2, which cannot be checked without DNA. CDR1 and CDR2 (germline): DFQATT, SNEGSKA (reference sequence). The length of the CDR3 is 12 residues. The CDR3 spells CSARDPGLGQFF.

The chain uses TRBV6-5 and TRBJ2-5; TCRdb gives TRBD2 as the D gene, but with no DNA this cannot be confirmed. This CDR3 region has 18 residues. In germline, CDR1 is MNHEY, CDR2 SVGAGI. The CDR3 sequence: CASSYAASGGLRGETQYF.

The V and J genes are TRBV9 and TRBJ2-7; with no DNA, the TCRdb D assignment of TRBD2 cannot be verified. The CDR3 is 16 residues long. CDR1 SGDLS and CDR2 YYNGEE come from the germline V gene. CDR3: CASSGLGGGPSYEQYF.

The chain employs TRBV28 and TRBJ2-7; TCRdb names TRBD1, which stays unverified in the absence of DNA. This CDR3 comprises 16 residues. Germline lookup yields CDR1 MDHEN and CDR2 SYDVKM. CDR3 in amino acids: CASSTTGPLRAYEQYF.

The chain combines TRBV7-9 with TRBJ2-3; TCRdb picks TRBD1, but there is no DNA to check that call. The CDR3 is made up of 14 amino acids. Germline V gene sequence: CDR1 SEHNR, CDR2 FQNEAQ (reference sequence). The CDR3 loop reads CASSNYRVRHTQYF.

The V call is TRBV5-4, the J call TRBJ1-1; TCRdb gives TRBD1 as the D gene, but with no DNA this cannot be confirmed. The CDR3 totals 15 residues. Germline CDR1 reads SGHNT; CDR2 reads YYREEE (reference sequence). The chain's CDR3 is CASSSGQPGSTEAFF.

Here the CDR3 reads CASKDRTYNEQFF. The rearrangement uses TRBV2 and TRBJ2-1; TCRdb reports TRBD1, a call that lacks DNA to check it against. Germline loops: CDR1 SNHLY, CDR2 FYNNEI. This CDR3 is built from 13 residues.

V gene TRBV15 combines with J gene TRBJ2-1; TCRdb outputs TRBD1, but without DNA this stays unchecked. The CDR3 runs 15 residues. Per the germline V gene, CDR1 is LNHNV and CDR2 is YYDKDF (reference sequence). The chain's CDR3 is CATSRGTGVYNEQFF.

The J gene is TRBJ2-2, the V gene TRBV27; TCRdb's D gene call, TRBD2, goes unchecked for lack of DNA. The CDR3 is 14 residues long. Germline V gene sequence: CDR1 MNHEY, CDR2 SMNVEV (reference sequence). CDR3 amino acids: CASRGLANTGELFF.

The CDR3 protein is CASSDPRSSNEKLFF. The chain uses TRBV2 and TRBJ1-4. This CDR3 is built from 15 residues. Germline CDR1 is SNHLY and CDR2 is FYNNEI.

The J gene is TRBJ1-2, the V gene TRBV5-1; TCRdb lists TRBD1, though no DNA is available to test this call. CDR1 is SGHRS and CDR2 is YFSETQ in the germline V gene. The CDR3 is 15 amino acids. This chain's CDR3 is CASSLGDSLNYGYTF.

The V and J genes are TRBV12-5 and TRBJ2-7; TCRdb's assignment of TRBD1 cannot be checked, as there is no DNA. The germline V gene encodes CDR1 LGHNT and CDR2 FRNRAP. The CDR3 totals 14 residues. CDR3: CASAGTQGVLAQYF.

V is TRBV5-1 and J is TRBJ2-1; lacking DNA, the TRBD1 call made by TCRdb goes unchecked. Germline assignment: CDR1 SGHRS and CDR2 YFSETQ. The CDR3 length is 13 residues. CDR3 sequence reads: CATHPGQGNEQFF.

The chain carries TRBV2 and TRBJ1-2. The CDR3 sequence is 14 residues long. Germline assignment: CDR1 SNHLY and CDR2 FYNNEI. CDR3 amino acids: CASSEEQLDYGYTF.